These 5 T cell receptor beta chains were all obtained from the same sample, sequenced in a study of T cell repertoires in ileal Crohn's disease. Time point meaning: neoterminal ileum biopsy at postoperative endoscopy, about 6 months after surgery. Libraries were prepared by immunoSEQ multiplex PCR; TCRdb keeps only in-frame clonotypes and omits some of them. The data show about 10,000 clones, 80% to 90% seen once. Sequencing was done on a sample of ileal tissue. The receptors were gathered from an adult with Crohn's disease.

This clone appeared a few times. The chain links TRBV15 to TRBJ2-7; D is perhaps TRBD2 (6 bases). The CDR3 totals 18 residues. Trimming took off 0 bases at V and 3 bases at J, with 21 bases between the two ends. Germline CDR1 is LNHNV and CDR2 is YYDKDF (reference sequence). The DNA for the CDR3 is TGTGCCACCAGCAGAGATAAATTAACCGGGAGTCTGAACTACGAGCAGTACTTC. Protein: CATSRDKLTGSLNYEQYF. The full variable domain, completed using reference TRBV15 and TRBJ2-7, is DAMVIQNPRYQVTQFGKPVTLSCSQTLNHNVMYWYQQKSSQAPKLLFHYYDKDFNNEADTPDNFQSRRPNTSFCFLDIRSPGLGDTAMYLCATSRDKLTGSLNYEQYFGPGTRLTVT.

This sequence joins TRBV5-4 and TRBJ2-7, with D perhaps matching TRBD1 (6 bases). Trimming stripped 0 bases from V and 5 bases from J, with 12 bases between. Looked up from germline, CDR1 is SGHNT and CDR2 is YYREEE (reference sequence). The CDR3 is 14 residues long. CDR3 amino acids: CASSLVGQLDEQYF. The CDR3 nucleotides are TGTGCCAGCAGCTTGGTGGGACAACTCGACGAGCAGTACTTC.

V and J are TRBV27 and TRBJ2-1; 10 nucleotides match TRBD2. CDR1 is MNHEY and CDR2 is SMNVEV in the germline V gene (reference sequence). The CDR3 spans 13 residues. V gave up 5 bases and J gave up 7 bases; unmatched junction bases: 2. The CDR3 nucleotides are TGTGCCAGCAGTATAGCGGGAGGAAATGAGCAGTTCTTC. Protein product: CASSIAGGNEQFF.

J is TRBJ1-4 and V is TRBV27; D is possibly TRBD1 (5 bases). V dropped 6 bases and J dropped 8 bases, with 19 bases sitting between them. CDR3 length equals 15 residues. CDR1 and CDR2 from the germline V gene are MNHEY and SMNVEV (reference sequence). The CDR3 DNA reads TGTGCCAGCAGCCCCGGGGGGGGGTACGGGGAAAAACTGTTTTTT. It encodes CASSPGGGYGEKLFF.

The chain carries TRBV5-1 and TRBJ1-6, with TRBD1 matching 9 bases. The CDR3 extends over 15 amino acids. Trimming at V came to 4 bases and at J to 6 bases, leaving 5 bases not matched to a gene. Germline V gives CDR1 SGHRS, CDR2 YFSETQ. The DNA of the CDR3 is TGCGCCAGCAGCCCAGGGACAGGGTTTAATTCACCCCTCCACTTT. Protein product: CASSPGTGFNSPLHF.